The rows below give T cell receptor beta chains drawn from one sample of a study of graft-versus-host responses after intestinal transplantation. These receptors have no identified antigens. TCRdb keeps only in-frame clones here, not all; method: immunoSEQ multiplex PCR. The sample has about 110,000 clones; 80% to 90% are singletons. The sequencing here drew on unstimulated CD4+ T cells sorted from spleen or lymph node cells, taken before transplant. The receptors shown here come from a human donor who was the organ donor for an intestinal transplant. Each CDR3 is given with its conserved first and last residue. Fields, in order: J gene, D gene, clone size, V gene, CDR3 DNA, CDR3 protein. A D gene is named only where the DNA matches it firmly. Where a row states a size, it is once, few, many or the class of an expanded clone; other rows omit it.

TRBJ2-7 | NA | NA | TRBV4-1 | TGCGCCAGCAGCCAAGATCCGGGACCCATCTACGAGCAGTACTTC | CASSQDPGPIYEQYF
TRBJ2-3 | NA | NA | TRBV13 | TGTGCCAGCAGCTTAGCAGATACGCAGTATTTT | CASSLADTQYF
TRBJ1-1 | TRBD1 | NA | TRBV5-1 | TGCGCCAGCATTTTGAGGACAGGTCTAGCTGAAGCTTTCTTT | CASILRTGLAEAFF
TRBJ1-2 | NA | NA | TRBV4-2 | TGTGCCAGCAGCCAAGAACGAGGGGGAAACTATGGCTACACCTTC | CASSQERGGNYGYTF
TRBJ1-5 | NA | few | TRBV2 | TGTGCCAGCAGTGGGCCGGGGGCGGGTCAGCCCCAGCATTTT | CASSGPGAGQPQHF
TRBJ1-2 | TRBD1 | NA | TRBV7-6 | TGTGCCAGCAGCCCTAGACAGGGAACCTATGGCTACACCTTC | CASSPRQGTYGYTF
TRBJ2-5 | NA | NA | TRBV7-6 | TGTGCCAGCAGCCTAGGTCCTGAGACCCAGTACTTC | CASSLGPETQYF
TRBJ1-3 | TRBD1 | NA | TRBV5-6 | TGTGCCAGCAGCTTGGTCCGGCGGGGGACAGGGTTAATTGGAAACACCATATATTTT | CASSLVRRGTGLIGNTIYF
TRBJ1-6 | NA | NA | TRBV5-5 | TGTGCCAGCAGCTCGACCCAAGGGTACAATTCACCCCTCCACTTT | CASSSTQGYNSPLHF
TRBJ2-1 | NA | NA | TRBV5-5 | TGTGCCAGCAGCCCCTACCTTAGCTCCTACAATGAGCAGTTCTTC | CASSPYLSSYNEQFF
TRBJ1-5 | NA | few | TRBV19 | TGTGCCAGTAGTGTTAATAGCAATCAGCCCCAGCATTTT | CASSVNSNQPQHF
TRBJ1-1 | NA | NA | TRBV7-2 | TGTGCCAGCAGCTACGAGTTCACTGAAGCTTTCTTT | CASSYEFTEAFF
TRBJ2-3 | TRBD1 | few | TRBV6-5 | TGTGCCAGCAGTGACAGGGGTCTCACAGATACGCAGTATTTT | CASSDRGLTDTQYF
TRBJ2-1 | NA | NA | TRBV11-1 | TGTGCCAGCAGTAATAGCGCCCTAGACAATGAGCAGTTCTTC | CASSNSALDNEQFF
TRBJ2-7 | TRBD2 | once | TRBV5-1 | TGCGCCAGCAGCTTGACTAGCGGGAGCCGCGAGCAGTACTTC | CASSLTSGSREQYF
TRBJ1-1 | NA | NA | TRBV6-5 | TGTGCCAGCAGTTCAGGGAGCACGGGCGACACTGAAGCTTTCTTT | CASSSGSTGDTEAFF
TRBJ2-7 | TRBD1 | NA | TRBV5-5 | TGTGCCAGCAGTCTGGGGGGACAGGGGACCTACGAGCAGTACTTC | CASSLGGQGTYEQYF
TRBJ2-7 | NA | NA | TRBV10-3 | TGTGCCATCAGTGACAGGGGCGAGCAGTACTTC | CAISDRGEQYF
TRBJ1-2 | NA | NA | TRBV18 | TGTGCCAGCTCACCACCACAGGGTAACTATGGCTACACCTTC | CASSPPQGNYGYTF
TRBJ1-1 | TRBD1 | NA | TRBV7-9 | TGTGCCAGCAGCTTAGCGAGGACAGGTCGTATGAACACTGAAGCTTTCTTT | CASSLARTGRMNTEAFF
TRBJ1-1 | NA | NA | TRBV5-1 | TGCGCCAGCAGTATAGACGGCAAGAACACTGAAGCTTTCTTT | CASSIDGKNTEAFF
TRBJ1-3 | NA | NA | TRBV6-5 | TGTGCCAGCAGTTACCAGGCCGACTCTGGAAACACCATATATTTT | CASSYQADSGNTIYF
TRBJ2-7 | NA | NA | TRBV11-1 | TGTGCCAGCAGCCGCACGCCAGAGGGTAGGGAGCAGTACTTC | CASSRTPEGREQYF
TRBJ1-2 | NA | NA | TRBV15 | TGTGCCACCAGCGGGAGAAGTGGATTCGTAGTGGGCTACACCTTC | CATSGRSGFVVGYTF
TRBJ2-5 | NA | NA | TRBV9 | TGTGCCAGCAGCGTAGTTGGCGAGATACGGGTTGCGGGGACCAAGAAGGAGACCCAGTACTTC | CASSVVGEIRVAGTKKETQYF
TRBJ2-7 | NA | NA | TRBV7-9 | TGTGCCAGCAGTCTTCGCGCGGGGACGGCTTCCTACGAGCAGTACTTC | CASSLRAGTASYEQYF
TRBJ2-7 | TRBD2 | NA | TRBV5-1 | TGCGCCAGCAGCTTGGCCGGGACTAGCCCCTACGAGCAGTACTTC | CASSLAGTSPYEQYF
TRBJ2-2 | TRBD2 | once | TRBV5-1 | TGCGCCAGCAGCTTTTCCCCCCTGACTAGCGGGAACACCGGGGAGCTGTTTTTT | CASSFSPLTSGNTGELFF
TRBJ2-3 | NA | NA | TRBV6-6 | TGTGCCAGCAGTTATGGCGGCACAGATACGCAGTATTTT | CASSYGGTDTQYF
TRBJ2-7 | TRBD1 | NA | TRBV6-1 | TGTGCCACCCTGACAGGGGGCATCTACGAGCAGTACTTC | CATLTGGIYEQYF
TRBJ1-2 | NA | NA | TRBV6-1 | TGTGCCAGCACCGGACAGTTGAGTCATGGCTACACCTTC | CASTGQLSHGYTF
TRBJ1-2 | TRBD1 | NA | TRBV19 | TGTGCCAGTAGTATTTATTTGGGACAGGGGAACGGCTACACCTTC | CASSIYLGQGNGYTF
TRBJ2-3 | NA | NA | TRBV11-2 | TGTGCCAGCAGCTTAGCGGGGTTCACAGATACGCAGTATTTT | CASSLAGFTDTQYF
TRBJ2-7 | NA | NA | TRBV28 | TGTGCCAGCACCATTTCCCCGACGGGTTACCCCCGGGGCAAATACGAGCAGTACTTC | CASTISPTGYPRGKYEQYF
TRBJ1-2 | TRBD1 | NA | TRBV7-2 | TGTGCCAGCAGCCCGCGTGTCCGGGTAACCGGACAGGGTCATGGCTACACCTTC | CASSPRVRVTGQGHGYTF
TRBJ2-3 | NA | NA | TRBV4-1 | TGCGCCAGCAGCCAAGGAGGGAATCTAGGACAGGATACGCAGTATTTT | CASSQGGNLGQDTQYF
TRBJ2-3 | TRBD1 | NA | TRBV6-5 | TGTGCCAGCGGCGCCGGGACAGGGCGCACAGATACGCAGTATTTT | CASGAGTGRTDTQYF
TRBJ2-2 | TRBD1 | NA | TRBV29-1 | TGCAGCGTCGAACCAGGGGGCGACGGCACCGGGGAGCTGTTTTTT | CSVEPGGDGTGELFF
TRBJ1-2 | NA | NA | TRBV6-6 | TGTGCCAGCAGTTACTCGAGACAGAACTATGGCTACACCTTC | CASSYSRQNYGYTF